This is a list of T cell receptor beta chains from one sample in a study of blood T cell repertoires in COVID-19. Clones were read by immunoSEQ multiplex PCR, and TCRdb kept only the in-frame ones, dropping some. The data hold about 190,000 clones, with approximately 91% observed a single time. Sequenced input: peripheral blood. All receptors come from a woman aged 40 to 50 who had recovered from COVID-19. The CDR3 runs from the conserved cysteine through the conserved F or W. A D gene is named only where the DNA matches it firmly.

d_gene: -
v_gene: TRBV5-4
j_gene: TRBJ1-5
CDR3aa: CASSLDGSYGSQPQHF

d_gene: -
v_gene: TRBV5-1
j_gene: TRBJ2-3
CDR3aa: CASSPGLDLDTDTQYF

d_gene: -
v_gene: TRBV20-1
j_gene: TRBJ1-3
CDR3aa: CSASLRENTIYF

d_gene: -
v_gene: TRBV6-5
j_gene: TRBJ1-1
CDR3aa: CASNSVGVNTEAFF

d_gene: TRBD1
v_gene: TRBV5-1
j_gene: TRBJ2-1
CDR3aa: CASSTRDSYNEQFF

d_gene: -
v_gene: TRBV27
j_gene: TRBJ1-2
CDR3aa: CASRSRVNYGYTF

d_gene: -
v_gene: TRBV28
j_gene: TRBJ1-5
CDR3aa: CASSEPASGGGNQPQHF

d_gene: TRBD1
v_gene: TRBV3-1/TRBV3-2
j_gene: TRBJ1-4
CDR3aa: CASSQAGKATGGVELFF

d_gene: -
v_gene: TRBV6-1
j_gene: TRBJ1-5
CDR3aa: CASSEGAGIGNQPQHF

d_gene: -
v_gene: TRBV6-5
j_gene: TRBJ1-5
CDR3aa: CATQRRGLDQPQHF

d_gene: TRBD1
v_gene: TRBV4-3
j_gene: TRBJ2-7
CDR3aa: CASSQASGTAYEQYF

d_gene: TRBD1
v_gene: TRBV6-2/TRBV6-3
j_gene: TRBJ1-5
CDR3aa: CASSYSREGAGQPQHF

d_gene: -
v_gene: TRBV9
j_gene: TRBJ2-3
CDR3aa: CASSVGGTDTQYF